The present TCR beta chain was sequenced within a study of blood T cell repertoires in COVID-19. The wider study: Collection of acute and convalescent COVID-19 samples took place in the United States, Italy and Spain.

Looked up from germline, CDR1 is SGHKS and CDR2 is YYEKEE (reference sequence). The CDR3 loop spans 17 amino acids. The V gene lost 2 bases and the J gene lost 5 bases, with 22 bases spanning the gap. The repertoire was sequenced with immunoSEQ multiplex PCR; TCRdb's copy has only in-frame clones and lacks some. Of about 340,000 clones in the sample, 92% are singletons; the top ten hold around a sixth. The sample comprised PBMCs or T cells enriched from blood (not recorded which). The V and J genes are TRBV5-5 and TRBJ2-5; D remains unclear. This sequence was found in a woman in her 30s who had recovered from COVID-19. The CDR3: CASSFVGLIGLVETQYF. CDR3 DNA sequence: TGTGCCAGCAGCTTTGTGGGTTTAATCGGCCTAGTCGAGACCCAGTACTTC.